Sequencing of this T cell receptor (beta chain) was carried out in a study of T cell responses to AZD1222 COVID-19 vaccine. Overall study results and limits: Close to half of all spike-specific TCRs reportedly target regions of the variants that are unmutated. Mostly white British, mostly female donors; authors suggested clonal diversity may be underestimated. Scientists sampled the repertoires only once the peak T cell response had passed.

The V and J ends lost 4 bases and 1 base respectively, with 6 bases between them. The CDR3 runs to 13 residues. Germline CDR1 is LGHDT and CDR2 is YNNKEL (reference sequence). Repertoires were generated with immunoSEQ multiplex PCR, while TCRdb's copy carries only in-frame clones and drops some. The sample lists fewer than 180,000 clones, less than 95% occurring once. Regarding this clone: The target antigen is unknown.

This sequence joins TRBV3-1 (or the pseudogene TRBV3-2) and TRBJ2-3; D is unresolved. The origin of this receptor is an adult in good health. The source material was peripheral blood, sampled on day 0 of AZD1222 vaccination. CDR3 coding DNA: TGTGCCAGCAGCCTCGGCGGCACAGATACGCAGTATTTT. Residues: CASSLGGTDTQYF.